This TCR beta chain originates from a study of T-cell memory formation after mild COVID-19. Via MiXCR, TCRdb re-called the 5' RACE reads, giving one row per CDR3 protein. The profile covers 150,000 to 200,000 distinct CDR3 sequences, with 15% to 20% appearing a single time and about 1.9% taken by the ten largest. Germline loops: CDR1 SEHNR, CDR2 FQNEAQ (reference sequence). The CDR3 loop spans 17 amino acids. Trimming took off 1 base at V and 4 bases at J, with 19 bases between the two ends. This clonotype has a handful of counts. Specimen: PBMCs or a T cell subset sorted from them (not recorded which). The rearrangement links TRBV7-9 to TRBJ1-1; D remains ambiguous. The TCR sequence derives from an adult woman who had mild COVID-19 (a few samples of this study predate the infection). Cell type and time point are not known. CDR3 residues: CASSLVRGMGSGTEAFF. The CDR3 DNA is TGTGCCAGCAGCTTAGTGCGAGGTATGGGGTCGGGCACTGAAGCTTTCTTT.